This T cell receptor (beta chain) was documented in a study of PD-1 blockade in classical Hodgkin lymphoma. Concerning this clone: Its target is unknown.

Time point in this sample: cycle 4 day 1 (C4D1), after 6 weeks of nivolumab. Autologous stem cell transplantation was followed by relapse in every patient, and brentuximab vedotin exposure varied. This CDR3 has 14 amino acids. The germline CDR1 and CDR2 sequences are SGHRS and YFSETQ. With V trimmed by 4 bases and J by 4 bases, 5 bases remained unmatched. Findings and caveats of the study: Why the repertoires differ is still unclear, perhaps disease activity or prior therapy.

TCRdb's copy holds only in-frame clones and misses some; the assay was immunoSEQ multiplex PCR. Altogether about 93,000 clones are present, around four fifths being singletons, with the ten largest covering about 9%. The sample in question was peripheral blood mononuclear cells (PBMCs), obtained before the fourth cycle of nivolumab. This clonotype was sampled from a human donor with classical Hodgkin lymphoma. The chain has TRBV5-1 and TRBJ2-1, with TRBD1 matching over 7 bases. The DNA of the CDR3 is TGCGCCAGCAGCGTGGACAGGCCGTACAATGAGCAGTTCTTC. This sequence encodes CASSVDRPYNEQFF.